Below are 10 T cell receptor beta chains sequenced from a single sample in a study of PD-L1 blockade in urothelial cancer. Sequencing was performed with immunoSEQ multiplex PCR; in TCRdb, only in-frame clones are kept and a portion is missing. The sample yields about 56,000 clones, 65% to 90% seen once. The time point is: pretreatment peripheral blood. This specimen consisted of PBMCs, obtained around atezolizumab (anti-PD-L1) treatment. The source is an older man with urothelial cancer.

This sequence joins TRBV13 and TRBJ2-3; 11 bases line up with TRBD2. This CDR3 contains 16 residues. V lost 5 bases, J lost 14 bases, and 18 bases stayed unmatched. CDR1 is PRHDT and CDR2 is FYEKMQ in the germline V gene (reference sequence). For the CDR3, the DNA is TGTGCCAGCAGCGCAATACTAGCGGGAGACCAGAGATACGCGTATTTT. This translates into CASSAILAGDQRYAYF.

The rearrangement joins TRBV14 to TRBJ2-3, with 8 bases matching TRBD1. J gave up 13 bases and V 1 base, and 7 bases lay outside the gene matches. Germline CDR1 and CDR2: SGHDN and FVKESK. The CDR3 is 13 amino acids. CDR3 sequence (DNA): TGTGCCAGCAGCCAAGGGGGACAGGTGCAAGAGTATTTT. This sequence encodes CASSQGGQVQEYF.

This sequence joins TRBV7-9 and TRBJ2-7, with 10 bases lining up with TRBD2. CDR1 is SEHNR, CDR2 FQNEAQ, per germline (reference sequence). The CDR3 runs 13 residues. V was clipped by 1 base and J by 11 bases; unmatched bases: 5. The CDR3 loop is CASSLGTSGSKYF. CDR3 coding DNA: TGTGCCAGCAGCTTAGGGACTAGCGGCTCTAAGTACTTC.

This clone was observed a handful of times. This rearrangement joins TRBV7-9 to TRBJ1-1; the match to TRBD1 covers 10 bases. CDR1 is SEHNR, CDR2 FQNEAQ, per germline (reference sequence). The CDR3 contains 15 residues. With V trimmed by 4 bases and J by 4 bases, 6 bases remained unmatched. This CDR3 reads CASSSPGQGTTEAFF. The CDR3 nucleotides read TGTGCCAGCAGCTCCCCGGGACAGGGGACCACTGAAGCTTTCTTT.

This chain uses TRBV6-4 with TRBJ2-2; 7 bases fit TRBD1. The CDR3 extends over 17 amino acids. The germline V gene encodes CDR1 MRHNA and CDR2 SNTAGT. J lost 1 base, V lost 6 bases, and 11 bases had no gene match. CDR3 DNA: TGTGCCAGCAGCGTGAATCACAGGGGTGGGAACACCGGGGAGCTGTTTTTT. It encodes CASSVNHRGGNTGELFF.

This clone was seen once. V usage is TRBV11-2 and J usage is TRBJ1-6, with TRBD1 matching over 7 bases. The germline V gene has CDR1 SGHAT and CDR2 FQNNGV. This CDR3 is 15 amino acids long. The V segment lost 4 bases and the J segment 10 bases; nucleotides outside the gene matches: 10. The CDR3 loop is CASSYRGLGGSPLHF. The CDR3 DNA is TGTGCCAGCAGCTACAGGGGCCTGGGAGGATCACCCCTCCACTTT. Looking up the rest from reference TRBV11-2 and TRBJ1-6 gives the full variable domain: EAGVAQSPRYKIIEKRQSVAFWCNPISGHATLYWYQQILGQGPKLLIQFQNNGVVDDSQLPKDRFSAERLKGVDSTLKIQPAKLEDSAVYLCASSYRGLGGSPLHFGNGTRLTVT.

With respect to this clone: The identical CDR3 is also encoded by other nucleotide sequences in the sample. This chain connects TRBV6-5 to TRBJ2-7, with 12 bases lining up with TRBD2. J was trimmed by 2 bases and V by 9 bases; bases with no gene match: 2. Germline assignment: CDR1 MNHEY and CDR2 SVGAGI. This CDR3 has 13 residues. DNA of the CDR3: TGTGCCAGTCGGACTAGCGGGACCTACGAGCAGTACTTC. It yields the protein CASRTSGTYEQYF.

The chain recombines TRBV9 with TRBJ2-2, with TRBD1 identical over 8 bases. The CDR3 is 15 amino acids. Germline loops: CDR1 SGDLS, CDR2 YYNGEE. The junction had 8 bases not matched to a gene; V was cut back by 3 bases and J by 7 bases. The CDR3 spells CASSASGTGGGELFF. In DNA form, the CDR3 reads TGTGCCAGCAGCGCCTCCGGGACAGGAGGCGGGGAGCTGTTTTTT.

This clone was seen more than once but under ten times. The rearrangement joins TRBV5-1 to TRBJ1-1, with a tentative D call TRBD1 (6 bases). Trimming cost V 2 bases and J 4 bases, with 15 bases left between them. The CDR3 runs to 15 residues. The V gene's germline CDR1 is SGHRS and CDR2 YFSETQ. The CDR3 protein is CASSFTGMWGTEAFF. In nucleotides, the CDR3 is TGCGCCAGCAGCTTCACAGGGATGTGGGGCACTGAAGCTTTCTTT.

In this sample, this clone turned up once. The J gene is TRBJ2-1, the V gene TRBV27; 7 bases fit TRBD2. This CDR3 comprises 16 residues. The germline V gene encodes CDR1 MNHEY and CDR2 SMNVEV (reference sequence). The V gene end was trimmed by 4 bases and the J gene end by 2 bases; junction bases not matched to a gene: 8. CDR3 in DNA: TGTGCCAGCAGTTGGGCCTCGGGACTACCCTACAATGAGCAGTTCTTC. The encoded protein is CASSWASGLPYNEQFF.